A selection of T cell receptor beta chains follows, all from one sample in a study of cytomegalovirus exposure and HLA in healthy donors. Libraries were prepared by immunoSEQ multiplex PCR; TCRdb keeps only in-frame clonotypes and omits some of them. The table shows 160,000 or so clones, with around three quarters occurring only once. Sequencing was carried out using PBMCs. Receptors were obtained from a woman between 35 and 50 years old in good health and CMV-seronegative. Both conserved end residues are part of each CDR3.

J gene,V gene,CDR3 protein
TRBJ1-2,TRBV21-1,CASSKVTGEGSPNYGYTF
TRBJ2-4,TRBV11-3,CASSGESTSSQYF
TRBJ2-7,TRBV5-8,CASSLAVGTDPLEYYEQYF
TRBJ2-1,TRBV30,CAWSVRTDNEQFF
TRBJ1-5,TRBV7-6,CASSLESRQPQHF
TRBJ2-1,TRBV5-4,CASSLWGGSYNEQFF
TRBJ1-5,TRBV6-6,CASSLDGGGSQPQHF
TRBJ1-5,TRBV21-1,CASTPSDRGKRQPQHF
TRBJ2-1,TRBV6-6,CASSYMGGENEQFF
TRBJ1-1,TRBV7-9,CASSRRQGMNTEAFF
TRBJ1-2,TRBV6-5,CASSYSQARGYTF
TRBJ2-1,TRBV2,CASSDRGGHDEQFF
TRBJ2-7,TRBV4-2,CASSQLVGANSYEQYF
TRBJ1-1,TRBV5-4,CASSLGGGGRNTEAFF
TRBJ2-3,TRBV14,CASSQDYGSIGTDTQYF
TRBJ2-7,TRBV11-2,CASSFGQGGYEQYF
TRBJ1-1,TRBV6-1,CASSARTGATEAFF
TRBJ1-3,TRBV6-5,CASRTGNTIYF
TRBJ2-1,TRBV9,CASSEEGGDEQFF
TRBJ2-3,TRBV7-6,CASRSSGEYTQYF
TRBJ2-3,TRBV11-3,CASSSRQGRPHTDTQYF
TRBJ1-1,TRBV12-5,CASGRPRGPMNTEAFF
TRBJ1-5,TRBV19,CASSPEGTYSNQPQHF
TRBJ1-2,TRBV30,CASRENYYTF
TRBJ2-7,TRBV28,CASSPGTVPYEQYF
TRBJ1-1,TRBV11-3,CASSLAGQEAFF
TRBJ2-7,TRBV11-3,CASSLAEAYEQYF
TRBJ2-3,TRBV7-6,CASSLGASGGIDTQYF
TRBJ1-1,TRBV6-5,CASSASGAWDTEAFF
TRBJ2-3,TRBV6-5,CASSYGAATLDTQYF